This is a list of T cell receptor beta chains from one sample in a study of cytomegalovirus exposure and HLA in healthy donors. Clones were sequenced by immunoSEQ multiplex PCR, and TCRdb holds only the in-frame ones, with some missing. Found here are under 250,000 clones, roughly 79% of them singletons; the top ten hold 1.9%. The material sequenced was PBMCs. The receptors here all came from a man aged 25 to 40 in good health and CMV-seronegative. Each CDR3 is given with its conserved first and last residue. A D gene is named only where the DNA matches it firmly. A row's size may be missing; if present it is once, few, many or a size class.

size,J,V,D,DNA,CDR3
-,TRBJ1-4,TRBV5-4,-,TGTGCCAGCAGCTTGGACGGGGTCGGGGAACTGTTTTTT,CASSLDGVGELFF
-,TRBJ1-1,TRBV7-9,-,TGTGCCAGCAGCTCTTCAGGGGATATGAACACTGAAGCTTTCTTT,CASSSSGDMNTEAFF
-,TRBJ2-7,TRBV9,-,TGTGCCAGCAGCGCGGGACAACTCACCTACGAGCAGTACTTC,CASSAGQLTYEQYF
-,TRBJ2-5,TRBV7-9,TRBD2,TGTGCCAGCAGCCAACTAGCGGGACTTGGGGAGACCCAGTACTTC,CASSQLAGLGETQYF
-,TRBJ2-7,TRBV7-6,TRBD2,TGTGCCAGCAGCCCCTTAGCCAGCGGGAGTTACGAGCAGTACTTC,CASSPLASGSYEQYF
few,TRBJ2-1,TRBV20-1,-,TGCAGTGCCAGGGCGGGGAATGAGCAGTTCTTC,CSARAGNEQFF
once,TRBJ1-1,TRBV21-1,-,TGTGCCAGCAGCAATCAGGGGGGCAACACTGAAGCTTTCTTT,CASSNQGGNTEAFF
-,TRBJ2-2,TRBV6-6,-,TGTGCCAGCAGTTACCTACGGGAGTTGGCCGGGGAGCTGTTTTTT,CASSYLRELAGELFF
-,TRBJ2-7,TRBV4-1,-,TGCGCCAGCAGCCAAGATATCGAGGCTAGCTCGGATCACGAGCAGTACTTC,CASSQDIEASSDHEQYF
-,TRBJ2-5,TRBV28,-,TGTGCCAGCATCTGGGCAGGGGCTCTACAAGAGACCCAGTACTTC,CASIWAGALQETQYF
-,TRBJ2-7,TRBV9,TRBD1,TGTGCCAGCAGCCCCGGGACAGGGGTTGAGCAGTACTTC,CASSPGTGVEQYF
-,TRBJ2-3,TRBV7-9,-,TGTGCCAGCAGTTCCCCTGAGAGACTTTACACAGATACGCAGTATTTT,CASSSPERLYTDTQYF
-,TRBJ2-2,TRBV28,-,TGTGCCAGCATTCTACGACCCTCGGGCACCGGGGAGCTGTTTTTT,CASILRPSGTGELFF
once,TRBJ2-5,TRBV6-5,-,TGTGCCAGCTGGCAGGGCCAAGAGACCCAGTACTTC,CASWQGQETQYF
-,TRBJ2-1,TRBV5-1,-,TGCGCCAGCAGCTTGGCATCGGTGTCCTACAATGAGCAGTTCTTC,CASSLASVSYNEQFF
-,TRBJ2-7,TRBV2,TRBD1,TGTGCCAGCAGTGTCGCTCGGGACAGGAGCTCCTACGAGCAGTACTTC,CASSVARDRSSYEQYF
-,TRBJ2-7,TRBV27,TRBD1,TGTGCCAGCCGCAGACAGGGGCCCTACGAGCAGTACTTC,CASRRQGPYEQYF
-,TRBJ1-1,TRBV6-5,TRBD1,TGTGCCAGCAGTCGACAGGGAGGCACTGAAGCTTTCTTT,CASSRQGGTEAFF
-,TRBJ2-3,TRBV2,-,TGTGCCAGCAGTGGGCGGGCAGATACGCAGTATTTT,CASSGRADTQYF
-,TRBJ1-4,TRBV2,-,TGTGCCAGCAGTGGTGGGCAGTCCTCTAATGAAAAACTGTTTTTT,CASSGGQSSNEKLFF
-,TRBJ2-1,TRBV7-7,TRBD1,TGTGCCAGCAGCACCCACAGGGGCAGTGAGCAGTTCTTC,CASSTHRGSEQFF
-,TRBJ1-4,TRBV25-1,TRBD1,TGTGCCAGCAGTGACACCAGGGGGTCCTTTAATGAAAAACTGTTTTTT,CASSDTRGSFNEKLFF
-,TRBJ2-1,TRBV7-9,-,TGTGCCAGCAGCCCCGCGGAGCAGTTCTTC,CASSPAEQFF
few,TRBJ2-7,TRBV11-2,-,TGTGCCAGCAGCTTAGGATCCATCGAGGTCTGGAGCTCCTACGAGCAGTACTTC,CASSLGSIEVWSSYEQYF
-,TRBJ2-7,TRBV29-1,-,TGCAGCGTTGAAGAGGACACCCCCTACGAGCAGTACTTC,CSVEEDTPYEQYF
-,TRBJ2-7,TRBV28,-,TGTGCCATAGCGGACGCCGTCTCCTACGAGCAGTACTTC,CAIADAVSYEQYF
once,TRBJ1-2,TRBV7-8,-,TGTGCCAGCAGCCGACGCTTGGAGGATGGCTACACCTTC,CASSRRLEDGYTF
-,TRBJ2-7,TRBV27,TRBD2,TGTGCCAGCAGTCGGGGGACTAGCGGGAGCTCCTACGAGCAGTACTTC,CASSRGTSGSSYEQYF
-,TRBJ2-7,TRBV7-9,TRBD2,TGTGCCAGCAGCTCATCTACCGGGGACTATCGGTACGAGCAGTACTTC,CASSSSTGDYRYEQYF
once,TRBJ1-1,TRBV5-4,-,TGTGCCAGCAGCCCTCCCGGACTAGGTGAAGCTTTCTTT,CASSPPGLGEAFF
few,TRBJ2-1,TRBV5-1,TRBD2,TGCGCCAGCAGCTACACTCCGGGGAGCGGGAGAGAGAGTGAGCAGTTCTTC,CASSYTPGSGRESEQFF
-,TRBJ1-5,TRBV28,-,TGTGCCAGCAGTTGGACAGTCGGAAATCAGCCCCAGCATTTT,CASSWTVGNQPQHF